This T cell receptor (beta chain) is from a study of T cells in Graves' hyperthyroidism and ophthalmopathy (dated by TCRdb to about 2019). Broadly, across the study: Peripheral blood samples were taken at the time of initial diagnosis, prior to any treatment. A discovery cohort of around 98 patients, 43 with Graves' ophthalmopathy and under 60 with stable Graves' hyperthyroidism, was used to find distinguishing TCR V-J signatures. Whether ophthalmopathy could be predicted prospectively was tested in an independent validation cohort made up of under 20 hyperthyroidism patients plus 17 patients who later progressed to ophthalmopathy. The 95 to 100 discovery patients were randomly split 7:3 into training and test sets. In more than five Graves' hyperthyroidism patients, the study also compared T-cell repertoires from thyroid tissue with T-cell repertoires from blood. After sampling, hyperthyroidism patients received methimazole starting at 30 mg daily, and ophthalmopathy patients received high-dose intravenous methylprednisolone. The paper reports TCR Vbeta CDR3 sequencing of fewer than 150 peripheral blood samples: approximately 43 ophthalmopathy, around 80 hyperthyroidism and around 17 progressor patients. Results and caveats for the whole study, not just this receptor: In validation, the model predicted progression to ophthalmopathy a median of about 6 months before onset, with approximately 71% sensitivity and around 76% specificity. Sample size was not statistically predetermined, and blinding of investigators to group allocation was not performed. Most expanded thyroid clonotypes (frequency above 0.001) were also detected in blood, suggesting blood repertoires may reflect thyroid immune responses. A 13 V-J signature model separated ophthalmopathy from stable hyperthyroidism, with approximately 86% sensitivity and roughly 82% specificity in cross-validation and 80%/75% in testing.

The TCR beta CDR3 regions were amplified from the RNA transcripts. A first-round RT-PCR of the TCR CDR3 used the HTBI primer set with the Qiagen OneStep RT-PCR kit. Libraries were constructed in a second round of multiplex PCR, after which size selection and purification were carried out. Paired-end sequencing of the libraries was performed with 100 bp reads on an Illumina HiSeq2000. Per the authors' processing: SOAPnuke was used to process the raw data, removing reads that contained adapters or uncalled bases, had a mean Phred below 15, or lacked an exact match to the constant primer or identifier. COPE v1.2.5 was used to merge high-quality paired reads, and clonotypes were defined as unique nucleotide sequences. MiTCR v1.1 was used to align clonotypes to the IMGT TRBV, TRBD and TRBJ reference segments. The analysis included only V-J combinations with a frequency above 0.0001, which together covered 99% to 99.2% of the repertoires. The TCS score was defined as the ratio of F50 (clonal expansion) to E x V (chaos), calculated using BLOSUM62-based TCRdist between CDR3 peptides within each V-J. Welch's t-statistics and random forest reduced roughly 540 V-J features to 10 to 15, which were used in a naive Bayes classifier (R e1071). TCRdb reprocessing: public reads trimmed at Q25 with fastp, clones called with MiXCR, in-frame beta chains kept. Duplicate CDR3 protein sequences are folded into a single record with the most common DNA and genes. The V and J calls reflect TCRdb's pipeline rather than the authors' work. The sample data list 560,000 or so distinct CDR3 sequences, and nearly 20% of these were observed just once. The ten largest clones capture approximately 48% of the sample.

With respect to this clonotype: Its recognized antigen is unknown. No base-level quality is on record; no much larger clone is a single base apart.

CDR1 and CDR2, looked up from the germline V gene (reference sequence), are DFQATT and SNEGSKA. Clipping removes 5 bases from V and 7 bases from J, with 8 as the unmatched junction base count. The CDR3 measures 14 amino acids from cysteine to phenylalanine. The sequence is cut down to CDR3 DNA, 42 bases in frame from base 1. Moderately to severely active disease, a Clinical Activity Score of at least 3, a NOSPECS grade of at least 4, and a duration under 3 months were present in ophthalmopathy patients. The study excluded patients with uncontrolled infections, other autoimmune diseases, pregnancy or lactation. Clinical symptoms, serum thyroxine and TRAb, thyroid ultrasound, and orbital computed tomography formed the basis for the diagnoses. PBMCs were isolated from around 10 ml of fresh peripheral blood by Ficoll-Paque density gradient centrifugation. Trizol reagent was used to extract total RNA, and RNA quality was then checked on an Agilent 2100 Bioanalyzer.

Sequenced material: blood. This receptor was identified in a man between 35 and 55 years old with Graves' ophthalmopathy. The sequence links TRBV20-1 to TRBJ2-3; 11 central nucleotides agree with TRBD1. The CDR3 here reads CSAGGQGAVNTQYF. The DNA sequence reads TGCAGTGCTGGTGGACAGGGGGCAGTCAATACGCAGTATTTT.